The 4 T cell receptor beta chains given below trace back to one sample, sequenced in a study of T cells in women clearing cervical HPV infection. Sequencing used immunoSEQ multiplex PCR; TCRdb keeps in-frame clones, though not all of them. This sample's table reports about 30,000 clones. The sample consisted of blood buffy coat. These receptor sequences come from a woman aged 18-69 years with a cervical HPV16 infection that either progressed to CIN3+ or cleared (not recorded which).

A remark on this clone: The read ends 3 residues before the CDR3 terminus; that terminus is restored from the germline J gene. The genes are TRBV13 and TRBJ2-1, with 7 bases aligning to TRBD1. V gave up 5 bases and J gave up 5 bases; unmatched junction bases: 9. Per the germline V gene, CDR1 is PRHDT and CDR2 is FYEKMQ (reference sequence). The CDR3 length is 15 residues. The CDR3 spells CASSTTGFLDNEQFF. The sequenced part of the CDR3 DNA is TGTGCCAGCAGCACGACAGGGTTTTTAGACAATGAG.

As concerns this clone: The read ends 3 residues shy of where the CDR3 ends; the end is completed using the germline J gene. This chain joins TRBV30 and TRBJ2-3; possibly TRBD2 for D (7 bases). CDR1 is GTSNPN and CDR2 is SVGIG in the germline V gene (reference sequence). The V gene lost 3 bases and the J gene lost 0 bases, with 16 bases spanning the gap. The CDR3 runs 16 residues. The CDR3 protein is CAWREGGTKSTDTQYF. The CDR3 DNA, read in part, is TGTGCCTGGAGGGAGGGGGGGACCAAGAGCACAGATACG.

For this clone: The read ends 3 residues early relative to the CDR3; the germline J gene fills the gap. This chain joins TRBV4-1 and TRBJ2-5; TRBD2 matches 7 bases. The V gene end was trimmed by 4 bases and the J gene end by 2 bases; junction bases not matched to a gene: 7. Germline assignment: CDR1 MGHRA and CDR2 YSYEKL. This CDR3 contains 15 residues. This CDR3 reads CASSPRGLGQETQYF. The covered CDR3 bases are TGCGCCAGCAGCCCGCGGGGGTTGGGGCAAGAGACC.

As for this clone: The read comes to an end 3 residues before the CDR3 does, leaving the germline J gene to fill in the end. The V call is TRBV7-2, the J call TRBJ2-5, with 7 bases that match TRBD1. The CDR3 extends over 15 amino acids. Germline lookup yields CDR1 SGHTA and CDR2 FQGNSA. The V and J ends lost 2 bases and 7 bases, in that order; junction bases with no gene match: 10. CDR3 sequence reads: CASSLPGTAPLTQYF. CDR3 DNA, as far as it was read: TGTGCCAGCAGCTTACCCGGGACAGCACCTTTGACC.